One TCR beta chain is described in this entry. This clone has a handful of counts. Which antigen it targets is not known. No much larger clonotype is one base removed from it; base qualities were not supplied. The germline V gene encodes CDR1 SGHDT and CDR2 YYEEEE. The trim is 3 bases for V and 3 bases for J, with a gap of 21 bases between the germline ends. Taken from cysteine to phenylalanine, the CDR3 has 18 residues. Here the CDR3 DNA is all that survives: 54 bases in frame from base 1. Sequencing of TCR beta CDR3 regions was done on the immunoSEQ platform at survey depth. The QIAamp DNA micro kit was used to extract genomic DNA from every cultured and uncultured CD8+ T cell population. In the original analysis: Samples with fewer than 5,000 productive reads were excluded, which removed about 6% of the roughly 75 HIV peptide-stimulated cultures. A MANAFEST web app trimmed sequences to CDR3 and removed nonproductive sequences, CDR3s under 5 amino acids, and those not starting C or ending F/W. To count as antigen-specific, a clonotype had to be expanded in at least 2 of 3 replicates compared with the no-peptide control at FDR 0.01, and only within one epitope family. A frequency at least fivefold higher than in wells stimulated with peptides from other epitope families was additionally required for specific clonotypes. TCRdb carries this immuneACCESS record with in-frame sequences only. Its versions omit some clonotypes, under half of them owing to an unresolved V gene in the studies checked, with the rest unexplained. V, J and clone size reflect that table, while D and trimming were determined from the DNA. In this sample the table shows about 4,500 clones, roughly 64% of which occur a single time. The ten largest clones capture 40% to 50% of the sample.

These data belong to a study of CD8 T cell repertoires and HIV-1 epitope variants (TCRdb year 2020). With regard to the full study: Twenty-five peptides representing autologous and known Gag and Nef epitope variants were each used to stimulate T cells in separate culture wells. T cells were enriched using the EasySep Human T Cell Enrichment Kit and were co-cultured with equal numbers of autologous T cell-negative cells serving as antigen-presenting cells. The control conditions were a CMV, EBV and flu peptide pool, the Ebola AY9 epitope as a negative control, and a well with no peptide. A total of 83 T cell cultures were run, with each culture condition done in triplicate except for one peptide, which was done in duplicate. The cultures were grown for about nine days in IMDM with gentamicin, and half of the media was changed on days 3 and 7 with IL-2, IL-7 and IL-15 added. A 1M T cell aliquot was kept as an uncultured baseline condition, separate from the 65 to 85 T cell cultures. The epitopes tested were three Gag epitope families plus Nef HW9 and YT9. Study-level results and caveats: The assay could identify only TCR beta chains and pointed to proliferation in response to antigen, not to T cell function or cytokine profile. The Nef KF9 family was recognized by five clonotypes and the HW9 family by one, and no responses to the TAALDMSHF plasma variant were observed. Of the nine antigen-specific TCR beta clonotypes identified, over five appeared cross-reactive for autologous or known escape epitope variants.

The EasySep Human CD8+ T Cell Enrichment Kit was used on day 10 to isolate CD8+ T cells from every culture. The receptor's source is a male donor with HIV. Material for sequencing was cultured CD8+ T cells derived from PBMCs. The receptor chain draws on TRBV5-6 and TRBJ2-2, and possibly TRBD2, on 6 matching bases. The CDR3 protein: CASSYGRLEYSDTGELFF. The nucleotide sequence reads as follows: TGTGCCAGCAGCTATGGGAGGCTAGAATATAGCGACACCGGGGAGCTGTTTTTT.